This TCR beta chain is from a study of cytomegalovirus exposure and HLA in healthy donors. Study in general: As an earlier analysis found, around 170 million T cells yielded about 120 million unique TCR beta sequences.

Trimming shortened V by 3 bases and J by 5 bases, and 11 bases separated the two germline ends. This CDR3 has 13 amino acids. Germline CDR1 and CDR2: LNHDA and SQIVND (reference sequence). 60 Vbeta and 13 Jbeta primers were used in PCR. Using immunoSEQ multiplex PCR, the repertoire was profiled, and TCRdb retains in-frame clones only, with some absent. The sample contains about 160,000 clones, over 60% of which appear only once. Points from the study as a whole: Later analysis suggested most CMV-associated TCR beta chains were HLA-restricted.

Comments on this clone: The antigen is unknown.

The sequencing input was PBMCs. The chain uses TRBV19 and TRBJ2-7; D uncertain. The TCR originated in a young woman in good health and CMV-seronegative. CDR3 sequence (DNA): TGTGCCAGTAGTATTCTGACTTTCCACGAGCAGTACTTC. It is translated as CASSILTFHEQYF.